This TCR beta chain was captured by sequencing in a study of cytomegalovirus exposure and HLA in healthy donors. In the PCR, 60 Vbeta and 13 Jbeta primers were used. Profiling relied on immunoSEQ multiplex PCR, and the TCRdb table lists in-frame clones only, not all of them. The sample holds some 200,000 clones; 75% to 90% are singletons and the top ten take 1%. What was sequenced was PBMCs. The clonotype originates from a woman younger than 35 in good health and CMV-seronegative.

CDR3 in DNA: TGTGCCAGCAGTTTATCCCATACCGGACAGGCGGATGGCTACACCTTC. It yields the protein CASSLSHTGQADGYTF. The chain links TRBV27 to TRBJ1-2; 7 bases are shared with TRBD1. V was pared by 0 bases and J by 6 bases, with 10 bases of the junction left unmatched. Germline V gene sequence: CDR1 MNHEY, CDR2 SMNVEV (reference sequence). CDR3 size: 16 residues.